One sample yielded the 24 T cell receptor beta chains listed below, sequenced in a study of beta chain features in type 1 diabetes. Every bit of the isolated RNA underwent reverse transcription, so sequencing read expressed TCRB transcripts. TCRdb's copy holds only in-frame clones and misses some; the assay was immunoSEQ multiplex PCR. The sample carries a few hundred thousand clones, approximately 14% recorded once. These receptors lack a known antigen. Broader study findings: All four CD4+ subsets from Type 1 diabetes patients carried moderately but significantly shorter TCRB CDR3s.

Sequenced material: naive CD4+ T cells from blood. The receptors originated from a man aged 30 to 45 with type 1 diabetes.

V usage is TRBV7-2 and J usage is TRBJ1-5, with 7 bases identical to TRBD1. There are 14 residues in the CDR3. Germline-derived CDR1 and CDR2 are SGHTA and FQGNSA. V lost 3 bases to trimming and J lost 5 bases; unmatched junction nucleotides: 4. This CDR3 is CASSFRQGDQPQHF. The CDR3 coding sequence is TGTGCCAGCAGCTTCCGGCAGGGGGATCAGCCCCAGCATTTT.

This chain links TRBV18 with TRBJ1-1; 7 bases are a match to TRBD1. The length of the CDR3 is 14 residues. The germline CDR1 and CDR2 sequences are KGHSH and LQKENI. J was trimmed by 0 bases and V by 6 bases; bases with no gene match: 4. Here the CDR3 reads CASSAGQLNTEAFF. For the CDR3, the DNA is TGTGCCAGCTCGGCGGGACAGTTGAACACTGAAGCTTTCTTT.

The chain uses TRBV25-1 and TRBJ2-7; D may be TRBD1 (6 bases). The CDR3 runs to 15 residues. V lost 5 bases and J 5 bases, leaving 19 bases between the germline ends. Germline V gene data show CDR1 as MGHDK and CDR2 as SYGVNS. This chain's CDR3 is CASSLGTTFRDEQYF. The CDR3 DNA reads TGTGCCAGCAGTCTCGGGACAACGTTTAGGGACGAGCAGTACTTC.

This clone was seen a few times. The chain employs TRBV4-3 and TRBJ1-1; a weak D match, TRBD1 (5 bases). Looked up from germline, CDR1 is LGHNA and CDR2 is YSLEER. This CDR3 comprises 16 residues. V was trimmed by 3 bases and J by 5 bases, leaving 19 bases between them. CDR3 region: CASSQDTGQTGTEAFF. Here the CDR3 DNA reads TGCGCCAGCAGCCAGGACACGGGCCAAACCGGGACTGAAGCTTTCTTT.

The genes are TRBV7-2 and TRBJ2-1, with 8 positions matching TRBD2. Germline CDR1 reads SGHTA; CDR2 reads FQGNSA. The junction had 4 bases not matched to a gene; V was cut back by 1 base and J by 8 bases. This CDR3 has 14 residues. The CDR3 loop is CASSLGLARHEQFF. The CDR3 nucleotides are TGTGCCAGCAGCTTAGGACTAGCGAGGCATGAGCAGTTCTTC.

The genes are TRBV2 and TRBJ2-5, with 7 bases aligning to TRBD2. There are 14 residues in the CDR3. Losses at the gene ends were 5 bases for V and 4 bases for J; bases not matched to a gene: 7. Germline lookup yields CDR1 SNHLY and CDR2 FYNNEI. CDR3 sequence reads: CASSRTSPTETQYF. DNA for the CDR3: TGTGCCAGCAGTAGGACTAGTCCGACAGAGACCCAGTACTTC.

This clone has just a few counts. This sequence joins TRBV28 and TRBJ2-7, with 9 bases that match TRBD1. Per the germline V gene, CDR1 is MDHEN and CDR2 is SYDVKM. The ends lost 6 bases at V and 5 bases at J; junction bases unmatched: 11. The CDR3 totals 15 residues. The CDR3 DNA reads TGTGCCAGCAGATGGCCGGGACAGGGTGGCAACGAGCAGTACTTC. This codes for CASRWPGQGGNEQYF.

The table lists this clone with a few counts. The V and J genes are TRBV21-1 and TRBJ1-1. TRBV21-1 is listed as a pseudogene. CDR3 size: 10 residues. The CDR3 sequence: CASKEGEAFF. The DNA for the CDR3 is TGTGCCAGCAAAGAGGGTGAAGCTTTCTTT.

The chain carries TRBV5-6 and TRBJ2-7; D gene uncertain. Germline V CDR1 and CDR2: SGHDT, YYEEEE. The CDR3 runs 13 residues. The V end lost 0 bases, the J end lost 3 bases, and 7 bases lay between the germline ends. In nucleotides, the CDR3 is TGTGCCAGCAGCTTGGGCAGAAACTACGAGCAGTACTTC. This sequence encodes CASSLGRNYEQYF.

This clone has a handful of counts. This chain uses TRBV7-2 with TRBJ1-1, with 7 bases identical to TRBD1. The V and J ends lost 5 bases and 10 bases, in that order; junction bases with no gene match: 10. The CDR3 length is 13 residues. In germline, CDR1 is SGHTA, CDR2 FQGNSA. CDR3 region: CASSPRQGQGAFF. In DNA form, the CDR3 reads TGTGCCAGCAGCCCCCGACAGGGCCAGGGAGCTTTCTTT.

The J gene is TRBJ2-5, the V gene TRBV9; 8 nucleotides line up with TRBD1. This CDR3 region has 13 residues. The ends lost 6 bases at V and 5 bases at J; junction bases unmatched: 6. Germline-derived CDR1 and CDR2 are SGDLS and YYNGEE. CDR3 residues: CASTRTGSETQYF. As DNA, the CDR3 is TGTGCCAGCACCCGGACAGGGTCGGAGACCCAGTACTTC.

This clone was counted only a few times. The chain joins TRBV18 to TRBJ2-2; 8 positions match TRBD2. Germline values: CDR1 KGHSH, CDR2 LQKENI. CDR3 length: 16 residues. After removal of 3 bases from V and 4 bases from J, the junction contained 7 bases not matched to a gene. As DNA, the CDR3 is TGTGCCAGCTCACCGGCGTTAGCGGGGACCACCGGGGAGCTGTTTTTT. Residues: CASSPALAGTTGELFF.

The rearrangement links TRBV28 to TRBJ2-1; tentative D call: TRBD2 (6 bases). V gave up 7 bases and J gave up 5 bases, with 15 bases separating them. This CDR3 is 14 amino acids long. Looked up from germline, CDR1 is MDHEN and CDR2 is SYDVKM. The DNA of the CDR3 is TGTGCCAGCAACCAGGACTACCCAAACAATGAGCAGTTCTTC. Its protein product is CASNQDYPNNEQFF. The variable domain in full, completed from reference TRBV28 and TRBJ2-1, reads DVKVTQSSRYLVKRTGEKVFLECVQDMDHENMFWYRQDPGLGLRLIYFSYDVKMKEKGDIPEGYSVSREKKERFSLILESASTNQTSMYLCASNQDYPNNEQFFGPGTRLTVL.

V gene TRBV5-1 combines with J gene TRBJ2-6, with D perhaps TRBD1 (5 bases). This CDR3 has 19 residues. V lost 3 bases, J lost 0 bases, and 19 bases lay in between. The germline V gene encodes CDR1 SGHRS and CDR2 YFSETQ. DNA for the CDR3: TGCGCCAGCAGCTCTGGGGAAGGGGCTTTTTTCTCTGGGGCCAACGTCCTGACTTTC. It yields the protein CASSSGEGAFFSGANVLTF.

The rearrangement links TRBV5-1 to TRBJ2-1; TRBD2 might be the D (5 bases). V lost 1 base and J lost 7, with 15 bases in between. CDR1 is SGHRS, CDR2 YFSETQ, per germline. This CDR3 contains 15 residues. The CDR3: CASSLTRRRQNEQFF. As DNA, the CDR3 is TGCGCCAGCAGCTTGACCCGCCGGAGGCAGAATGAGCAGTTCTTC.

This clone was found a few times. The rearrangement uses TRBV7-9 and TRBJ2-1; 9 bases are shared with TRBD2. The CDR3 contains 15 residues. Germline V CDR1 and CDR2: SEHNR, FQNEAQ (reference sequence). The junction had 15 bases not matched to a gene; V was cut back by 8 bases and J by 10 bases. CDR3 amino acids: CASQLPGTSRREQFF. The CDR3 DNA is TGTGCCAGCCAACTACCAGGGACTAGCCGCAGGGAGCAGTTCTTC.

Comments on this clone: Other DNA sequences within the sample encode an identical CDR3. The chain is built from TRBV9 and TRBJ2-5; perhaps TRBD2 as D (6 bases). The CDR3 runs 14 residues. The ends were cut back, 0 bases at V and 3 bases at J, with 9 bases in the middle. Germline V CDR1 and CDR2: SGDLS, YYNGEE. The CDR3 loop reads CASSVVGGEETQYF. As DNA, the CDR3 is TGTGCCAGCAGCGTAGTCGGAGGGGAAGAGACCCAGTACTTC. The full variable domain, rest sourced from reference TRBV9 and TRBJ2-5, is DSGVTQTPKHLITATGQRVTLRCSPRSGDLSVYWYQQSLDQGLQFLIQYYNGEERAKGNILERFSAQQFPDLHSELNLSSLELGDSALYFCASSVVGGEETQYFGPGTRLLVL.

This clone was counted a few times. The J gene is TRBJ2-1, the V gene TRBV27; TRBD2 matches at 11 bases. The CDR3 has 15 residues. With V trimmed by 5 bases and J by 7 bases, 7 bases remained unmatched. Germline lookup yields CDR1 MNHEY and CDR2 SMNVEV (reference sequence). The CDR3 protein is CASSATGTSGNEQFF. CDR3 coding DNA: TGTGCCAGCAGTGCAACCGGGACTAGCGGAAATGAGCAGTTCTTC.

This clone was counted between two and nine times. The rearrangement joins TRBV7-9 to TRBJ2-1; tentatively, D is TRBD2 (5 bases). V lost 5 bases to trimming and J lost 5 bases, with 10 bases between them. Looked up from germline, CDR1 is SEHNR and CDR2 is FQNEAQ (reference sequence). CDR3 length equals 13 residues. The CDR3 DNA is TGTGCCAGCAGCCCAGAGGGAGACAATGAGCAGTTCTTC. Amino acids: CASSPEGDNEQFF.

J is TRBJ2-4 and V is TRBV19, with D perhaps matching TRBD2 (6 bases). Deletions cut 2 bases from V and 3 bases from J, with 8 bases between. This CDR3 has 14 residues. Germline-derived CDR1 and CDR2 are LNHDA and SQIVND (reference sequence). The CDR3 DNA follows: TGTGCCAGTAGTATACTGGGGGGCAAAAACATTCAGTACTTC. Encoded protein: CASSILGGKNIQYF.

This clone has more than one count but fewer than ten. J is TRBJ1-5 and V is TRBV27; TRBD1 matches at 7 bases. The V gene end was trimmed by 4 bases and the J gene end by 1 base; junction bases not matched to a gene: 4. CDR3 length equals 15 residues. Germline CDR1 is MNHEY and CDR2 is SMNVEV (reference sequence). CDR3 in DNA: TGTGCCAGCAGTTCGGACAGGTGGAGCAATCAGCCCCAGCATTTT. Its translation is CASSSDRWSNQPQHF.

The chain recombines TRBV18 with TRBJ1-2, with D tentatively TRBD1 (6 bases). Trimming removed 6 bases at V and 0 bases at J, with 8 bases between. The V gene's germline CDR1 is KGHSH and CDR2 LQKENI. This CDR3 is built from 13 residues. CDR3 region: CASSRDTNYGYTF. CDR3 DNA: TGTGCCAGCTCCCGGGACACTAACTATGGCTACACCTTC.

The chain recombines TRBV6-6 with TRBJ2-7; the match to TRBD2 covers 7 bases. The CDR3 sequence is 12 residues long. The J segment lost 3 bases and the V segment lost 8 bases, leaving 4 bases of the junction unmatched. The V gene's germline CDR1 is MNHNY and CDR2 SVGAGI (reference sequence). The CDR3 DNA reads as TGTGCCAGCCGGGACTACAACTACGAGCAGTACTTC. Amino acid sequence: CASRDYNYEQYF.

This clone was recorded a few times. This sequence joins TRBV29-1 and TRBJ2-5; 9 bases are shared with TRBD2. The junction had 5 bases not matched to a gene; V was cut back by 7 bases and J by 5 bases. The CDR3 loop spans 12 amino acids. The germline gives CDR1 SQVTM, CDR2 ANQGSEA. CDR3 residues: CSAIAGVETQYF. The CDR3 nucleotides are TGCAGCGCAATAGCGGGAGTGGAGACCCAGTACTTC. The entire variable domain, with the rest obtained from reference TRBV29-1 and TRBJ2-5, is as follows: SAVISQKPSRDICQRGTSLTIQCQVDSQVTMMFWYRQQPGQSLTLIATANQGSEATYESGFVIDKFPISRPNLTFSTLTVSNMSPEDSSIYLCSAIAGVETQYFGPGTRLLVL.